What follows are 16 T cell receptor beta chains derived from one specimen sequenced in a study of blood T cell repertoires in COVID-19 (dated by TCRdb to 2018 to 2021). Receptors were amplified or captured by the immunoSEQ multiplex PCR assay. The table comes from immuneACCESS by way of TCRdb, which keeps in-frame sequences with V and J called. Part of the clones is missing from these tables; in studies checked, under half for an unresolved V gene and the rest for unknown reasons. The sample profile shows about 480,000 clones; approximately 88% of them were found once. 1.8% of the sample belongs to the ten largest clones. The specimen sequenced was PBMCs or T cells enriched from blood (not recorded which). Receptors originate from a woman between 40 and 55 years old who had recovered from COVID-19.

The CDR3 coding sequence is TGTGCCAGCAGCTTGGTGGACTATCGTAGGACAGATACGCAGTATTTT. It translates to CASSLVDYRRTDTQYF. The chain is built from TRBV5-4 and TRBJ2-3; a weak D match, TRBD2 (6 bases). The CDR3 length is 16 residues. Germline CDR1 SGHNT, CDR2 YYREEE (reference sequence). V was pared by 0 bases and J by 3 bases, with 14 bases between.

This sequence joins TRBV11-2 and TRBJ2-1; no firm D call. The V end was cut by 1 base, the J end by 5 bases, with 12 bases between. CDR1 and CDR2 (germline): SGHAT, FQNNGV. The CDR3 extends over 15 amino acids. The CDR3 loop is CASSLGVTFHNEQFF. The CDR3 DNA is TGTGCCAGCAGCTTAGGAGTGACTTTCCACAATGAGCAGTTCTTC.

The CDR3 loop is CASSLGEGGLEVNEKLFF. The CDR3 coding sequence is TGTGCCAGCAGCTTAGGGGAGGGAGGGCTCGAAGTAAACGAAAAACTGTTTTTT. The J gene is TRBJ1-4, the V gene TRBV7-9; D unclear. The germline CDR1 and CDR2 sequences are SEHNR and FQNEAQ (reference sequence). The CDR3 sequence is 18 residues long. V was shortened by 1 base and J by 8 bases, with 23 bases between the two germline ends.

This clone is a singleton in its sample. The V gene is TRBV7-9, the J gene TRBJ1-1; 9 positions match TRBD1. V trimming: 4 bases; J trimming: 4 bases; junction bases outside the gene matches: 4. CDR1 is SEHNR, CDR2 FQNEAQ, per germline (reference sequence). This CDR3 comprises 14 residues. Here the CDR3 reads CASSWTGVGTEAFF. The CDR3 nucleotides read TGTGCCAGCAGCTGGACAGGGGTGGGCACTGAAGCTTTCTTT.

This clone was found once. The chain carries TRBV19 and TRBJ1-3; maybe TRBD1 (5 bases). V gave up 4 bases and J gave up 0 bases, with 10 bases separating them. The V gene's germline CDR1 is LNHDA and CDR2 SQIVND (reference sequence). There are 15 residues in the CDR3. The CDR3 DNA sequence: TGTGCCAGTAGTAAACAGGACCTCTCTGGAAACACCATATATTTT. Its protein product is CASSKQDLSGNTIYF.

The chain joins TRBV20-1 to TRBJ2-1, with 8 bases aligning to TRBD2. Germline V gene lookup returns CDR1 DFQATT and CDR2 SNEGSKA (reference sequence). The V and J ends lost 3 bases and 0 bases, in that order; junction bases with no gene match: 7. The CDR3 is made up of 16 amino acids. The CDR3 here is CSASRTSGRSYNEQFF. CDR3 sequence (DNA): TGCAGTGCTAGTCGAACTAGCGGACGCTCCTACAATGAGCAGTTCTTC.

This rearrangement joins TRBV27 to TRBJ2-7, with D tentatively TRBD1 (6 bases). The CDR3 extends over 17 amino acids. V was trimmed by 5 bases and J by 0 bases, leaving 20 bases between them. Germline V gene lookup returns CDR1 MNHEY and CDR2 SMNVEV (reference sequence). The CDR3 DNA is TGTGCCAGCAGTGCCCGGGACACCTTATACTACTCCTACGAGCAGTACTTC. Translation: CASSARDTLYYSYEQYF.

The chain employs TRBV5-1 and TRBJ2-7; a possible D gene is TRBD1 (6 bases). Germline V gives CDR1 SGHRS, CDR2 YFSETQ. Trimming removed 4 bases from V and 5 bases from J, with 16 bases in between. This CDR3 spans 14 amino acids. The CDR3 DNA is TGCGCCAGCAGCCCAGACAGGTCTTGGGACGAGCAGTACTTC. Protein sequence: CASSPDRSWDEQYF.

V usage is TRBV7-8 and J usage is TRBJ1-5; a possible D gene is TRBD1 (5 bases). The V and J ends lost 5 bases and 6 bases respectively, with 11 bases between them. This CDR3 spans 13 amino acids. Germline lookup yields CDR1 SGHVS and CDR2 FQNEAQ. The CDR3 sequence: CASSPRVGQPQHF. In DNA, the CDR3 is TGTGCCAGCAGCCCCAGGGTAGGTCAGCCCCAGCATTTT.

As to this clone: Other DNA sequences in this specimen translate into the identical CDR3. V and J are TRBV30 and TRBJ1-1, with D possibly TRBD1 on 5 matching bases. Germline V CDR1 and CDR2: GTSNPN, SVGIG (reference sequence). CDR3 length: 13 amino acids. Trimming stripped 0 bases from V and 1 base from J, with 6 bases between. In DNA, the CDR3 is TGTGCCTGGAGTGTGGGGCAGAACACTGAAGCTTTCTTT. Translated, it gives CAWSVGQNTEAFF.

This sequence joins TRBV19 and TRBJ1-5, with a tentative D call TRBD1 (6 bases). Deletions cut 7 bases from V and 3 bases from J, with 16 bases between. There are 15 residues in the CDR3. The germline CDR1 and CDR2 sequences are LNHDA and SQIVND (reference sequence). CDR3 sequence reads: CASTFGQTPNQPQHF. As DNA, the CDR3 is TGTGCCAGTACCTTTGGACAGACTCCCAATCAGCCCCAGCATTTT.

The chain has TRBV7-9 and TRBJ1-2; 9 bases align to TRBD1. CDR1 is SEHNR, CDR2 FQNEAQ, per germline (reference sequence). With V trimmed by 5 bases and J by 6 bases, 10 bases remained unmatched. The CDR3 has 15 amino acids. The CDR3 region has the DNA TGTGCCAGCAGCGGAGAGGACAGGGGATCTCATGGCTACACCTTC. Translation: CASSGEDRGSHGYTF. Complete variable domain (other parts from reference TRBV7-9 and TRBJ1-2): DTGVSQNPRHKITKRGQNVTFRCDPISEHNRLYWYRQTLGQGPEFLTYFQNEAQLEKSRLLSDRFSAERPKGSFSTLEIQRTEQGDSAMYLCASSGEDRGSHGYTFGSGTRLTVV.

This chain connects TRBV29-1 to TRBJ1-1; D uncertain. V lost 3 bases, J lost 0 bases, and 5 bases lay in between. The CDR3 contains 12 residues. Germline CDR1 SQVTM, CDR2 ANQGSEA. The CDR3 region is CSVDGVNTEAFF. In DNA form, the CDR3 reads TGCAGCGTTGACGGAGTGAACACTGAAGCTTTCTTT.

This chain connects TRBV5-1 to TRBJ2-1; 15 nucleotides align to TRBD2. This CDR3 comprises 16 residues. V lost 4 bases and J lost 6; bases outside the gene matches: 5. CDR1 and CDR2 from the germline V gene are SGHRS and YFSETQ. The CDR3 is CASSMGLAGGPNEQFF. The DNA of the CDR3 is TGCGCCAGCAGCATGGGACTAGCGGGAGGCCCCAATGAGCAGTTCTTC. The complete variable domain, with remaining parts taken from reference TRBV5-1 and TRBJ2-1, reads KAGVTQTPRYLIKTRGQQVTLSCSPISGHRSVSWYQQTPGQGLQFLFEYFSETQRNKGNFPGRFSGRQFSNSRSEMNVSTLELGDSALYLCASSMGLAGGPNEQFFGPGTRLTVL.

The V gene is TRBV4-1, the J gene TRBJ1-5, with D tentatively TRBD1 (6 bases). The CDR3 is made up of 16 amino acids. Germline CDR1 reads MGHRA; CDR2 reads YSYEKL. Trimming took off 4 bases at V and 0 bases at J, with 13 bases between the two ends. CDR3 residues: CASSPNTGNSNQPQHF. DNA for the CDR3: TGCGCCAGCAGCCCCAATACAGGGAATAGCAATCAGCCCCAGCATTTT.

The gene calls are TRBV7-9 and TRBJ1-1; D not resolved. V lost 2 bases, J lost 4 bases, and 14 bases lay in between. The germline V gene encodes CDR1 SEHNR and CDR2 FQNEAQ (reference sequence). The CDR3 spans 15 residues. CDR3 DNA: TGTGCCAGCAGCTTACAAGACGGGTGGAGCACTGAAGCTTTCTTT. Translated, it gives CASSLQDGWSTEAFF.